This T cell receptor (beta chain) derives from a study of immune characterization of retroperitoneal liposarcoma. In germline, CDR1 is MGHRA, CDR2 YSYEKL. The CDR3 consists of 13 residues. Using its own MiXCR run on the PCR reads, TCRdb lists one record per CDR3 protein. In the table there are more than 10,000 distinct CDR3 sequences, roughly 47% of which are singletons. Notes on this clonotype: Germline and junction disagree at one end, which may indicate a read error.

This chain joins TRBV4-1 and TRBJ1-1; D is undetermined. The TCR comes from a female donor with retroperitoneal liposarcoma. Input material: tumor tissue. The CDR3, as DNA: TGTGCCAGCAGCCAAGTGGGAAACACTGAAGCTTTCTTT. Translation gives CASSQVGNTEAFF.